These 25 T cell receptor beta chains originate from one sample sequenced in a study of T cells in Graves' hyperthyroidism and ophthalmopathy. RNA transcripts yielded amplified TCR beta CDR3 regions. First-round RT-PCR targeting the TCR CDR3 was performed with the HTBI primer set. Via MiXCR, TCRdb re-called the multiplex PCR reads, giving one row per CDR3 protein. The sample yields approximately 600,000 distinct CDR3 sequences, around 21% seen once. Sample: blood. The receptors come from a man aged 25-45 years with Graves' ophthalmopathy.

There are many counts of this clonotype. This rearrangement joins TRBV5-1 to TRBJ2-7, with 7 bases aligning to TRBD1. Germline V CDR1 and CDR2: SGHRS, YFSETQ. V dropped 2 bases and J dropped 3; count of bases not matched to a gene: 5. The CDR3 contains 14 residues. In nucleotides, the CDR3 is TGCGCCAGCAGCTTTGGGCAGGGGGTCTACGAGCAGTACTTC. Translation: CASSFGQGVYEQYF.

The genes are TRBV27 and TRBJ2-5; 10 nucleotides line up with TRBD1. Germline V gene lookup returns CDR1 MNHEY and CDR2 SMNVEV (reference sequence). The J segment lost 2 bases and the V segment lost 0 bases, leaving 6 bases of the junction unmatched. The CDR3 length is 17 residues. CDR3 sequence (DNA): TGTGCCAGCAGTTTATCGGGACCGGGACAGGGGCAAGAGACCCAGTACTTC. Translating gives CASSLSGPGQGQETQYF.

This CDR3 reads CASSLIPPGSEQYF. CDR3 nucleotides: TGTGCCAGCAGCTTGATCCCCCCAGGTTCCGAGCAGTACTTC. The chain joins TRBV7-2 to TRBJ2-7; D is unresolved. The CDR3 totals 14 residues. Germline V gene lookup returns CDR1 SGHTA and CDR2 FQGNSA. Trimming pared 3 bases from V and 6 bases from J, leaving 15 bases between.

The gene calls are TRBV20-1 and TRBJ2-1; 9 nucleotides line up with TRBD2. The V segment lost 5 bases and the J segment 0 bases; nucleotides outside the gene matches: 5. The CDR3 is 15 residues long. The germline V gene encodes CDR1 DFQATT and CDR2 SNEGSKA (reference sequence). CDR3 nucleotide sequence: TGCAGTGCTTTCAAACTAGCGGGCTCCTACAATGAGCAGTTCTTC. It is translated as CSAFKLAGSYNEQFF.

The gene calls are TRBV20-1 and TRBJ2-1; D tentatively reads TRBD1 or TRBD2 (5 bases each). The length of the CDR3 is 13 residues. V lost 2 bases and J 9 bases, leaving 14 bases between the germline ends. Germline V gene lookup returns CDR1 DFQATT and CDR2 SNEGSKA (reference sequence). The CDR3 here is CSARMRGGGEQFF. The CDR3 DNA sequence: TGCAGTGCTAGAATGAGGGGCGGTGGTGAGCAGTTCTTC.

As regards this clonotype: A read error may explain this, as a much larger clone is one base away. The chain has TRBV3-1 and TRBJ2-7, with 8 bases identical to TRBD1. The assigned J gene may be wrong: the sequence end matches TRBJ2-1 better. Germline CDR1 LGHDT, CDR2 YNNKEL (reference sequence). This CDR3 is built from 17 residues. Here the CDR3 reads CASSQRSVGTGSYEQFF. The DNA for the CDR3 is TGTGCCAGCAGCCAACGATCAGTCGGGACAGGATCCTACGAGCAGTTCTTC.

J is TRBJ2-7 and V is TRBV20-1, with 11 nucleotides matching TRBD2. The J call is in doubt because the DNA end fits TRBJ2-1 better. Germline loops: CDR1 DFQATT, CDR2 SNEGSKA (reference sequence). The CDR3 is 17 residues long. CDR3 loop: CSARGAGELAGDYEQFF. CDR3 coding DNA: TGCAGTGCTAGAGGGGCAGGGGAACTAGCGGGAGATTACGAGCAGTTCTTC.

This clonotype was counted between two and nine times. The chain has TRBV30 and TRBJ2-3; 7 bases are shared with TRBD2. Trimming removed 2 bases from V and 5 bases from J; junction bases left unmatched: 16. The CDR3 runs to 17 residues. The germline gives CDR1 GTSNPN, CDR2 SVGIG (reference sequence). DNA of the CDR3: TGTGCCTGGAGTAGAGGGAGGGCCCTCATGGTTGGAGATACGCAGTATTTT. Translation gives CAWSRGRALMVGDTQYF.

At least ten counts were recorded for this clonotype. The chain uses TRBV6-5 and TRBJ2-7; the match to TRBD2 covers 15 bases. The V gene end was trimmed by 0 bases and the J gene end by 2 bases; junction bases not matched to a gene: 8. The CDR3 covers 19 residues. The germline gives CDR1 MNHEY, CDR2 SVGAGI. The CDR3 nucleotides are TGTGCCAGCAGTTACTCCTTCGGGACTAGCGGGAGGAGCCCCTACGAGCAGTACTTC. Its protein is CASSYSFGTSGRSPYEQYF.

This clonotype showed up just a few times. The chain uses TRBV5-1 and TRBJ2-7; TRBD1 agrees at 10 bases. The CDR3 has 15 amino acids. With 0 bases clipped from V and 5 bases from J, the junction kept 5 bases outside the gene matches. Germline CDR1 is SGHRS and CDR2 is YFSETQ. In DNA form, the CDR3 reads TGCGCCAGCAGCTTGGACGGGACAGGGGCCAACGAGCAGTACTTC. This translates into CASSLDGTGANEQYF.

The chain carries TRBV13 and TRBJ2-7; 10 bases match TRBD1. V lost 0 bases to trimming and J lost 2 bases; unmatched junction nucleotides: 4. The germline CDR1 and CDR2 sequences are PRHDT and FYEKMQ (reference sequence). This CDR3 has 16 residues. This CDR3 is CASSLGPGQGTYEQYF. The CDR3 coding sequence is TGTGCCAGCAGCTTAGGCCCGGGACAGGGGACCTACGAGCAGTACTTC.

In the case of this clonotype: Because it lacks the conserved phenylalanine or tryptophan at the end, this CDR3 is likely a read error. The rearrangement uses TRBV29-1 and TRBJ2-2; 14 bases match TRBD2. The CDR3 totals 18 residues. Germline trimming cut 5 bases from V and 0 bases from J; bases unmatched to any gene: 8. CDR1 is SQVTM and CDR2 is ANQGSEA in the germline V gene. CDR3 sequence: CSVLGTSGSETNTGELFS. The CDR3 DNA follows: TGCAGCGTTCTAGGGACTAGCGGGAGCGAGACGAACACCGGGGAGCTGTTTTCT.

This clonotype was seen at least ten times. This chain uses TRBV27 with TRBJ2-3; D call uncertain. Germline assignment: CDR1 MNHEY and CDR2 SMNVEV (reference sequence). CDR3 length equals 14 residues. V gave up 5 bases and J gave up 0 bases, with 9 bases separating them. The chain's CDR3 is CASSPLLSTDTQYF. The CDR3 DNA is TGTGCCAGCAGTCCTTTACTCAGCACAGATACGCAGTATTTT.

The table lists this clonotype with a few counts. This chain joins TRBV12-5 and TRBJ2-3, with D tentatively TRBD1 (6 bases). Trimming pared 6 bases from V and 2 bases from J, leaving 15 bases between. Per germline, CDR1 LGHNT and CDR2 FRNRAP. CDR3 length equals 15 residues. CDR3 coding DNA: TGTGCTAGTGGGCCAGACGGACAGCCCACAGATACGCAGTATTTT. It is translated as CASGPDGQPTDTQYF.

In its sample, this clonotype was seen a few times. In DNA, the CDR3 is TGTGCCAGCAGCGTAGGGACTAGCGGGAAGTACGAGCAGTACTTC. It is translated as CASSVGTSGKYEQYF. V usage is TRBV9 and J usage is TRBJ2-7; 12 bases map to TRBD2. The CDR3 totals 15 residues. Germline trimming cut 0 bases from V and 4 bases from J; bases unmatched to any gene: 2. From germline, CDR1 is SGDLS and CDR2 YYNGEE.

The chain carries TRBV10-3 and TRBJ1-6; D gene unclear. Germline lookup yields CDR1 ENHRY and CDR2 SYGVKD. V lost 0 bases to trimming and J lost 8 bases, with 11 bases between them. The CDR3 runs to 15 residues. The CDR3: CAISESFIPDSPLHF. The CDR3 nucleotides are TGTGCCATCAGTGAGTCGTTCATCCCTGATTCACCCCTCCACTTT.

Ten or more counts support this clonotype. The rearrangement joins TRBV28 to TRBJ2-7, with no clear D. This CDR3 is 13 amino acids long. The germline V gene has CDR1 MDHEN and CDR2 SYDVKM. Trimming shortened V by 4 bases and J by 1 base, and 8 bases separated the two germline ends. CDR3: CASSWSDSYEQYF. In nucleotides, the CDR3 is TGTGCCAGCAGTTGGTCCGATTCCTACGAGCAGTACTTC.

CDR3 sequence reads: CASSPWTSVYSYNEQFF. CDR3 bases: TGTGCCAGCAGTCCGTGGACTAGCGTTTACTCCTACAATGAGCAGTTCTTC. V is TRBV27 and J is TRBJ2-1, with 9 bases identical to TRBD2. V was pared by 5 bases and J by 0 bases, with 8 bases of the junction left unmatched. This CDR3 has 17 residues. Germline V gene sequence: CDR1 MNHEY, CDR2 SMNVEV (reference sequence).

There are many counts of this clonotype. The V call is TRBV7-3, the J call TRBJ2-2; D perhaps matches TRBD1 (6 bases). This CDR3 has 14 residues. Germline V gene data show CDR1 as SGHTA and CDR2 as FQGTGA. V was cut by 2 bases and J by 4 bases, with 8 bases left in between. The CDR3 spells CASSLQGPTGELFF. The DNA for the CDR3 is TGTGCCAGCAGCTTACAGGGGCCCACCGGGGAGCTGTTTTTT.

The CDR3 sequence is CASSYEALPYNEQFF. The CDR3 DNA sequence: TGTGCCAGCAGTTATGAGGCTCTGCCCTACAATGAGCAGTTCTTC. This sequence joins TRBV6-2 or TRBV6-3 and TRBJ2-1; D unresolved. Per the germline V gene, CDR1 is MNHEY and CDR2 is SVGEGT. Trimming left V 3 bases short and J 2 bases short, with 11 bases between. This CDR3 contains 15 residues.

This clonotype showed up just once. The genes are TRBV30 and TRBJ2-3, with D unresolved. The CDR3 is made up of 14 amino acids. V lost 0 bases, J lost 1 base, and 8 bases lay in between. The germline CDR1 and CDR2 sequences are GTSNPN and SVGIG (reference sequence). CDR3 DNA sequence: TGTGCCTGGAGTGTTCTTATAGGCACAGATACGCAGTATTTT. This encodes CAWSVLIGTDTQYF.

The sample holds a few counts of this clonotype. The CDR3 region has the DNA TGTGCCAGCAGTTACTCAGTAGCGGGGGCCCAAGAGACCCAGTACTTC. Its protein product is CASSYSVAGAQETQYF. This chain links TRBV6-2 or TRBV6-3 with TRBJ2-5, with 9 bases identical to TRBD2. CDR3 size: 16 residues. Germline assignment: CDR1 MNHEY and CDR2 SVGEGT. Trimming cost V 0 bases and J 1 base; bases outside gene matches: 3.

The chain is built from TRBV4-1 and TRBJ1-1, with D hard to call. This CDR3 has 15 amino acids. Looked up from germline, CDR1 is MGHRA and CDR2 is YSYEKL. V lost 1 base and J 0 bases, leaving 9 bases between the germline ends. CDR3 protein: CASSQVAEMNTEAFF. As DNA, the CDR3 is TGCGCCAGCAGCCAAGTCGCAGAGATGAACACTGAAGCTTTCTTT.

This clonotype was found many times. V is TRBV20-1 and J is TRBJ2-7; maybe TRBD2 (6 bases). CDR3 length: 14 amino acids. The germline CDR1 and CDR2 sequences are DFQATT and SNEGSKA (reference sequence). V was clipped by 5 bases and J by 0 bases, with 14 bases between them. The DNA of the CDR3 is TGCAGTGCTGAGACGGGGGTCGCCTCCTACGAGCAGTACTTC. This gives the protein CSAETGVASYEQYF.

Ten or more counts support this clonotype. The chain links TRBV2 to TRBJ2-1, with 8 bases that match TRBD2. CDR1 SNHLY and CDR2 FYNNEI come from the germline V gene. The CDR3 covers 16 residues. Unmatched junction bases numbered 6, after V lost 3 bases and J lost 2 bases. The CDR3 spells CASSEGAGGAYNEQFF. The CDR3 nucleotides are TGTGCCAGCAGTGAGGGGGCGGGAGGTGCCTACAATGAGCAGTTCTTC.